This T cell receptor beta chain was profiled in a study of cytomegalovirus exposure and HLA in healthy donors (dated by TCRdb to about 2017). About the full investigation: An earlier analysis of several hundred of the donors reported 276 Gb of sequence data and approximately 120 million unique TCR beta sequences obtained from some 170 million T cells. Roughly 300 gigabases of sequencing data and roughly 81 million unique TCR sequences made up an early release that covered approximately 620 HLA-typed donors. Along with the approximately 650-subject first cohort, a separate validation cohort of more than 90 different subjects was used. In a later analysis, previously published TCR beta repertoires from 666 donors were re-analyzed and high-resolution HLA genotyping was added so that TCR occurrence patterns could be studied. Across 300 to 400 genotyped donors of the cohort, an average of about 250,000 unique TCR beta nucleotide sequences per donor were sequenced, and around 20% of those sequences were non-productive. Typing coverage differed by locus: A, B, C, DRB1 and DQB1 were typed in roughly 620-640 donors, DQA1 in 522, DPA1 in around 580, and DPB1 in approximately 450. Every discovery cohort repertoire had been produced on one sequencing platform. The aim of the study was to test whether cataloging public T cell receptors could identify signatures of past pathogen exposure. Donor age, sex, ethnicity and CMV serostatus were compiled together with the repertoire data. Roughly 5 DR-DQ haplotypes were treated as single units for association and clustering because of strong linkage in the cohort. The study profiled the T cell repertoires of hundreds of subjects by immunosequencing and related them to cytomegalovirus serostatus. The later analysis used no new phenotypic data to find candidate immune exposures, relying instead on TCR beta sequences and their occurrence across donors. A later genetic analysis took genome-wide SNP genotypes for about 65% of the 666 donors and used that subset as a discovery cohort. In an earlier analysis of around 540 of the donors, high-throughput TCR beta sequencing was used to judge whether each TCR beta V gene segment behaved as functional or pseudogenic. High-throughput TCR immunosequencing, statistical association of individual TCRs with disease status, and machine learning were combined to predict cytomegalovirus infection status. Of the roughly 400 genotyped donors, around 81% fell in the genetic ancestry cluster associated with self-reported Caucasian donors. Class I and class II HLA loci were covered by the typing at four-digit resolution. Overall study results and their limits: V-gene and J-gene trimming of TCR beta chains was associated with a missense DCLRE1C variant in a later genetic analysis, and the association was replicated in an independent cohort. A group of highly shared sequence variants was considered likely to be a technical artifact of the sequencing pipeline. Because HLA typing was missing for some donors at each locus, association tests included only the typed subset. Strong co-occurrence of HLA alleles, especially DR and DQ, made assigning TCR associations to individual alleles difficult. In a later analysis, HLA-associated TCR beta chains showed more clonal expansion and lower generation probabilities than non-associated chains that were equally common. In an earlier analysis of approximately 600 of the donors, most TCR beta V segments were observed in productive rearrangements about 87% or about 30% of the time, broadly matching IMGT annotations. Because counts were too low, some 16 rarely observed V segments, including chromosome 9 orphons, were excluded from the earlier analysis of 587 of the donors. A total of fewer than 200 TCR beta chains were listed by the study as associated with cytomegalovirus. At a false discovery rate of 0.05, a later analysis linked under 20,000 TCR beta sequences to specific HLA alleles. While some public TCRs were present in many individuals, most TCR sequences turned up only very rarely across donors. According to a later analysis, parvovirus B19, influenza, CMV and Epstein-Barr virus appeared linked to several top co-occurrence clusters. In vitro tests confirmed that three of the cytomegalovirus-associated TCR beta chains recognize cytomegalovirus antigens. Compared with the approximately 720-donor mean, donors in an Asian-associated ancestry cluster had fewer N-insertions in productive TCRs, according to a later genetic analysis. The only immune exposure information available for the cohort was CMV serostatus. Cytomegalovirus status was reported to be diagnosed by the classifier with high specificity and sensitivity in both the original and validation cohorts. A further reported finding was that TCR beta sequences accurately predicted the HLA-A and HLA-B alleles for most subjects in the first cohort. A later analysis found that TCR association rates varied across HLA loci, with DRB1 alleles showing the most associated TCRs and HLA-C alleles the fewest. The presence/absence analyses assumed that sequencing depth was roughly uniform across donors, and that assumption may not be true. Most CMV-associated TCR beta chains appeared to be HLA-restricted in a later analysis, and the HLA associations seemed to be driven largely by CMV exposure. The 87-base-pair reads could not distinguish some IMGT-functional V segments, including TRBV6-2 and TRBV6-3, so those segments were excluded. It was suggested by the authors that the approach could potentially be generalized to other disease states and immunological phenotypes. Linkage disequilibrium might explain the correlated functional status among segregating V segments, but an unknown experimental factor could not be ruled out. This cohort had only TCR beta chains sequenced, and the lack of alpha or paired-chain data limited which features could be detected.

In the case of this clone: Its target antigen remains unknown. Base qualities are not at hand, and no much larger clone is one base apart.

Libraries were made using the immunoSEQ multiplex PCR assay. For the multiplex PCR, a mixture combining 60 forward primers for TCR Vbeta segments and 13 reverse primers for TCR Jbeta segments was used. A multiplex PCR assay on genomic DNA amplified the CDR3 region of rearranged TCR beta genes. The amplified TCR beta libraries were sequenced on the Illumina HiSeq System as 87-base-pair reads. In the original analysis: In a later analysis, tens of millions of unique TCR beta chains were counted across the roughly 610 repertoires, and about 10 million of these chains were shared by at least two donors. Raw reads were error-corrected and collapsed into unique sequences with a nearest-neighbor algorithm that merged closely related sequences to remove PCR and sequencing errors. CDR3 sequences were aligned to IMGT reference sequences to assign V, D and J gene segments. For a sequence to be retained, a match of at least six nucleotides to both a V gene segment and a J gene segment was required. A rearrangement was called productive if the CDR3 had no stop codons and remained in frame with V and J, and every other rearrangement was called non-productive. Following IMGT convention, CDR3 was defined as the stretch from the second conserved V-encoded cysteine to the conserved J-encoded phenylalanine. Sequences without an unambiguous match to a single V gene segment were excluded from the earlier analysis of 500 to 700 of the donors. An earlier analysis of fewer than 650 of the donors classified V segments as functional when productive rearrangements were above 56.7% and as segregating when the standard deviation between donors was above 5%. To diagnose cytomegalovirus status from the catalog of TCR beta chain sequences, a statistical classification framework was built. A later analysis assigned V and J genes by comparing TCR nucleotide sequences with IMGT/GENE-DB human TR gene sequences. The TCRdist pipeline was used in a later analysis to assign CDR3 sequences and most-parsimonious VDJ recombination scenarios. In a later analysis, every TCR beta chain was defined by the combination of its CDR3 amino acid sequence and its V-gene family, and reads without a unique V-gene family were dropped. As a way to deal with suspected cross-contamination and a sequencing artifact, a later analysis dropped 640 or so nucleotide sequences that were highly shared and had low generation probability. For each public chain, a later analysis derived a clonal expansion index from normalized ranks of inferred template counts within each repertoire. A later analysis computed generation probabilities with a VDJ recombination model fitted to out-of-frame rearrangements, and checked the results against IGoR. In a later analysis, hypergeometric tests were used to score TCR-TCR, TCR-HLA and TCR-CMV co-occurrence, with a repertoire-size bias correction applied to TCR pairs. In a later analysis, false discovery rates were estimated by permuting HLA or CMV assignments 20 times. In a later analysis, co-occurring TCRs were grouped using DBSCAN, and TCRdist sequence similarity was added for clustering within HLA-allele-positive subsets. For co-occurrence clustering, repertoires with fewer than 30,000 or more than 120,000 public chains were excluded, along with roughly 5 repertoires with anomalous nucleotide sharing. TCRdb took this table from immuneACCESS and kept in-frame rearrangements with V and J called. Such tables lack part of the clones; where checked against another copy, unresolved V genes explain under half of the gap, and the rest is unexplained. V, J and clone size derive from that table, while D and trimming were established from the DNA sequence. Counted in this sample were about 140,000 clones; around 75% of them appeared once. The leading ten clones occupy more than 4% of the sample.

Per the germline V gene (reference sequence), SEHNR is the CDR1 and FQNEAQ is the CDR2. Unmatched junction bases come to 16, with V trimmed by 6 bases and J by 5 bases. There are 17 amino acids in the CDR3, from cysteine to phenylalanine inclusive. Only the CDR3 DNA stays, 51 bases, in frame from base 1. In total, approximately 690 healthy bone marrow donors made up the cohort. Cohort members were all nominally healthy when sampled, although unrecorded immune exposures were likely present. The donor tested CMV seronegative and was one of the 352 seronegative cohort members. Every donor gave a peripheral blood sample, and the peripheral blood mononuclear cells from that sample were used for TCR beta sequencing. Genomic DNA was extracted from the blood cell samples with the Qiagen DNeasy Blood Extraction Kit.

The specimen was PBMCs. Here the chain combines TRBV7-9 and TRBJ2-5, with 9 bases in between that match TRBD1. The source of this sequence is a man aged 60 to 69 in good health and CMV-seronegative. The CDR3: CASRPTVGTGIAETQYF. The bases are TGTGCCAGCAGGCCGACGGTGGGGACAGGGATTGCGGAGACCCAGTACTTC. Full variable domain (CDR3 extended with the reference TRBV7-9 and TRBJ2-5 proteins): DTGVSQNPRHKITKRGQNVTFRCDPISEHNRLYWYRQTLGQGPEFLTYFQNEAQLEKSRLLSDRFSAERPKGSFSTLEIQRTEQGDSAMYLCASRPTVGTGIAETQYFGPGTRLLVL.